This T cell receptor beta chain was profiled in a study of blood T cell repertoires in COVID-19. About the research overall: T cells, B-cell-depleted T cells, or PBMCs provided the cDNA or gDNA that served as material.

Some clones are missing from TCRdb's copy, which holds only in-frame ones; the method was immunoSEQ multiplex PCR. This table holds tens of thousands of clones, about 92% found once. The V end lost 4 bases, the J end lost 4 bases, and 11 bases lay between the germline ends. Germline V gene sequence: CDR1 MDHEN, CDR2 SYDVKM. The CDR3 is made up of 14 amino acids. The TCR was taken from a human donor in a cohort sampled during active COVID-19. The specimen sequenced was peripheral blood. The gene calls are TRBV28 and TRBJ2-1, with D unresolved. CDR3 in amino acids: CASSSYRRYNEQFF. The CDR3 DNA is TGTGCCAGCAGTTCGTACAGACGTTACAATGAGCAGTTCTTC.